This T cell receptor (delta chain) comes out of a study of Vδ1+ human thymocytes. Whole-study results and caveats: Highly polyclonal TRG and TRD repertoires with Gaussian CDR3 length distributions appeared in thymus. Thymic delta-chain repertoires held roughly 18% Vdelta2 sequences and few Vdelta3, despite high sort purity.

Vdelta1+ thymocyte sorts reached between roughly 97% and 99.6% purity. In this sample, this clone turned up a few times. Its specificity is not known. This CDR3 is also generated by other DNA sequences in the sample. Extracted RNA was reverse transcribed into cDNA. CDR3 amplicons came from multiplex PCR with pooled V-gene forward and constant-region reverse primers. TCRdb applied CATT to the multiplex PCR reads for clone calling. The table includes 20,000 to 25,000 delta-chain clones, 8.1% detected once. The CDR3 sequence is 17 residues long. Germline V gives CDR1 TSWWSYY, CDR2 QGS. Trimming stripped 2 bases from V and 0 bases from J, with 16 bases between.

The chain couples TRDV1 to TRDJ1; D is possibly TRDD3 (5 bases). Material: Vdelta1+ gamma-delta thymocytes from the thymus. Documented subset: FACS-sorted CD3+ TCRalphabeta- TCRVdelta1+ TCRVdelta2- thymocytes. This clonotype was sampled from a child less than two years old who had congenital heart surgery. CDR3: CALGEKRDWWYTDKLIF. The CDR3 nucleotides read TGTGCTCTTGGGGAAAAGAGGGACTGGTGGTACACCGATAAACTCATCTTT.